This passage covers 23 T cell receptor beta chains from one sample sequenced in a study of cytomegalovirus exposure and HLA in healthy donors. PCR used 60 Vbeta primers and 13 Jbeta primers. Only in-frame clones appear in the TCRdb table, and some are missing; sequencing was by immunoSEQ multiplex PCR. The sample includes approximately 180,000 clones, around 84% seen only once; the top ten take approximately 1.5%. The material sequenced was PBMCs. The receptors were sampled from a woman between 18 and 29 years old in good health and CMV-seronegative.

This chain uses TRBV4-2 with TRBJ2-1; 10 bases fit TRBD2. J lost 2 bases, V lost 0 bases, and 4 bases had no gene match. Germline CDR1 reads LGHNA; CDR2 reads YNFKEQ. This CDR3 region has 17 residues. The CDR3 nucleotides read TGTGCCAGCAGCCAAGATCTAGCGGGAGCGGCCTACAATGAGCAGTTCTTC. Translation gives CASSQDLAGAAYNEQFF.

The chain combines TRBV19 with TRBJ2-5; TRBD2 matches 7 bases. This CDR3 contains 15 residues. Trimming cost V 7 bases and J 5 bases; bases outside gene matches: 13. Germline loops: CDR1 LNHDA, CDR2 SQIVND (reference sequence). In DNA form, the CDR3 reads TGTGCCAGTACCCCGGGAGGTGCTAGTTGGGAGACCCAGTACTTC. Residues: CASTPGGASWETQYF.

This clone was picked up one time. Here the CDR3 DNA reads TGTGCCACCAGCTGGGGACAGCTGAACACTGAAGCTTTCTTT. Translation: CATSWGQLNTEAFF. The genes are TRBV15 and TRBJ1-1; TRBD1 agrees at 7 bases. V shed 5 bases, J shed 0 bases, and the junction held 3 bases outside the gene matches. This CDR3 spans 14 amino acids. CDR1 is LNHNV, CDR2 YYDKDF, per germline (reference sequence).

The genes are TRBV18 and TRBJ2-2; tentatively, D is TRBD1 (6 bases). V lost 5 bases, J lost 1 base, and 14 bases lay in between. CDR3 length: 16 amino acids. In germline, CDR1 is KGHSH, CDR2 LQKENI. CDR3 sequence: CASSGLGHQNTGELFF. CDR3 coding DNA: TGTGCCAGCTCAGGACTGGGACACCAGAACACCGGGGAGCTGTTTTTT.

This clone has a single count. The chain links TRBV4-2 to TRBJ1-2, with D possibly matching TRBD1 (6 bases). This CDR3 has 15 residues. Deletions cut 0 bases from V and 4 bases from J, with 12 bases between. The germline V gene has CDR1 LGHNA and CDR2 YNFKEQ. CDR3 coding DNA: TGTGCCAGCAGCCAAGAAACAGGGCTGGCCTATGGCTACACCTTC. It is translated as CASSQETGLAYGYTF.

The chain combines TRBV5-5 with TRBJ2-3, with 10 bases that match TRBD2. The CDR3 contains 17 residues. J gave up 1 base and V 0 bases, and 5 bases lay outside the gene matches. The germline V gene has CDR1 SGHKS and CDR2 YYEKEE (reference sequence). Here the CDR3 reads CASSLAPLAGGTDTQYF. The CDR3 region has the DNA TGTGCCAGCAGCTTGGCCCCCCTAGCGGGAGGCACAGATACGCAGTATTTT. The complete variable domain, with remaining parts taken from reference TRBV5-5 and TRBJ2-3, reads DAGVTQSPTHLIKTRGQQVTLRCSPISGHKSVSWYQQVLGQGPQFIFQYYEKEERGRGNFPDRFSARQFPNYSSELNVNALLLGDSALYLCASSLAPLAGGTDTQYFGPGTRLTVL.

The chain employs TRBV5-4 and TRBJ2-1; D unresolved. Germline V gene lookup returns CDR1 SGHNT and CDR2 YYREEE (reference sequence). The CDR3 runs 17 residues. Trimming took off 1 base at V and 0 bases at J, with 14 bases between the two ends. CDR3 loop: CASSLLLKTSSYNEQFF. CDR3 nucleotides: TGTGCCAGCAGCTTGCTACTTAAGACAAGCTCCTACAATGAGCAGTTCTTC. Together with reference TRBV5-4 and TRBJ2-1, the CDR3 gives the full variable domain: ETGVTQSPTHLIKTRGQQVTLRCSSQSGHNTVSWYQQALGQGPQFIFQYYREEENGRGNFPPRFSGLQFPNYSSELNVNALELDDSALYLCASSLLLKTSSYNEQFFGPGTRLTVL.

The chain links TRBV7-6 to TRBJ1-5; 7 bases agree with TRBD1. Per the germline V gene, CDR1 is SGHVS and CDR2 is FNYEAQ. V trimming: 3 bases; J trimming: 2 bases; junction bases outside the gene matches: 4. The length of the CDR3 is 15 residues. The CDR3 loop is CASSFRQGGNQPQHF. CDR3 bases: TGTGCCAGCAGCTTCCGACAGGGCGGCAATCAGCCCCAGCATTTT.

This chain links TRBV27 with TRBJ2-1; D unresolved. The V end lost 2 bases, the J end lost 8 bases, and 16 bases lay between the germline ends. The CDR3 has 15 residues. Germline assignment: CDR1 MNHEY and CDR2 SMNVEV (reference sequence). The chain's CDR3 is CASSLTPSYSDEQFF. CDR3 in DNA: TGTGCCAGCAGTTTAACTCCCTCGTATAGTGATGAGCAGTTCTTC.

In DNA form, the CDR3 reads TGTGCCAGCAGCCCCGGGACAGGGACTCAGGAGCCCCAGCATTTT. It encodes CASSPGTGTQEPQHF. The chain has TRBV7-9 and TRBJ1-5; 9 bases align to TRBD1. This CDR3 is 15 amino acids long. V gave up 5 bases and J gave up 8 bases; unmatched junction bases: 10. CDR1 and CDR2 (germline): SEHNR, FQNEAQ (reference sequence).

This chain uses TRBV19 with TRBJ2-7, with D possibly TRBD2 on 5 matching bases. Germline V gene data show CDR1 as LNHDA and CDR2 as SQIVND (reference sequence). CDR3 length: 12 residues. Trimming removed 3 bases from V and 6 bases from J, with 9 bases in between. CDR3 residues: CASSIGLGEQYF. CDR3 nucleotides: TGTGCCAGTAGTATCGGACTGGGCGAGCAGTACTTC. Variable domain in full (rest from reference TRBV19 and TRBJ2-7): DGGITQSPKYLFRKEGQNVTLSCEQNLNHDAMYWYRQDPGQGLRLIYYSQIVNDFQKGDIAEGYSVSREKKESFPLTVTSAQKNPTAFYLCASSIGLGEQYFGPGTRLTVT.

The chain is built from TRBV6-5 and TRBJ1-2; D is undetermined. The CDR3 length is 14 residues. Germline values: CDR1 MNHEY, CDR2 SVGAGI. V lost 9 bases, J lost 4 bases, and 18 bases lay in between. This chain's CDR3 is CASMAGGPIYGYTF. The CDR3 nucleotides are TGTGCCAGTATGGCCGGAGGACCTATCTATGGCTACACCTTC.

V usage is TRBV14 and J usage is TRBJ2-7, with 16 bases fitting TRBD2. J gave up 5 bases and V 3 bases, and 4 bases lay outside the gene matches. Germline V gene data show CDR1 as SGHDN and CDR2 as FVKESK. The CDR3 is 16 residues long. The CDR3 DNA reads as TGTGCCAGCAGCCAGGGGACTAGCGGGGGGGCCGACGAGCAGTACTTC. This codes for CASSQGTSGGADEQYF.

The V and J genes are TRBV1 and TRBJ1-2; whether TRBD1, the table's D call, matches the DNA was not checked. TRBV1 corresponds to a pseudogene. The CDR3 has 13 amino acids. CDR3 protein: CTSSQGTGGPYTF. Written as DNA, the CDR3 is TGCACCAGCAGCCAGGGGACAGGGGGACCTTACACCTTC.

The chain links TRBV6-1 to TRBJ1-1, with no clear D. The V gene lost 10 bases and the J gene lost 0 bases, with 9 bases spanning the gap. CDR1 MNHNS and CDR2 SASEGT come from the germline V gene. CDR3 length: 12 residues. CDR3 nucleotides: TGTGCCACCTCGAGGGTGAACACTGAAGCTTTCTTT. This codes for CATSRVNTEAFF.

The chain joins TRBV25-1 to TRBJ1-5, with D possibly TRBD1 on 5 matching bases. The CDR3 contains 15 residues. CDR1 and CDR2 (germline): MGHDK, SYGVNS. V dropped 1 base and J dropped 5 bases, with 12 bases sitting between them. The CDR3 reads CASSEWGEKDQPQHF. The DNA for the CDR3 is TGTGCCAGCAGTGAATGGGGGGAAAAGGATCAGCCCCAGCATTTT.

The rearrangement uses TRBV5-1 and TRBJ1-1; the match to TRBD1 covers 9 bases. V trimming: 1 base; J trimming: 8 bases; junction bases outside the gene matches: 9. The CDR3 runs 15 residues. The germline gives CDR1 SGHRS, CDR2 YFSETQ. The CDR3 DNA follows: TGCGCCAGCAGCTTGCAGGGACAGGGTTCCTGGGAAGCTTTCTTT. Encoded protein: CASSLQGQGSWEAFF.

The chain links TRBV11-2 to TRBJ2-2, with 9 bases matching TRBD2. Per germline, CDR1 SGHAT and CDR2 FQNNGV. The CDR3 has 16 residues. The J segment lost 4 bases and the V segment lost 4 bases, leaving 7 bases of the junction unmatched. The CDR3 protein is CASSSPRRGGTGELFF. The DNA for the CDR3 is TGTGCCAGCAGCTCCCCGCGGCGGGGGGGCACCGGGGAGCTGTTTTTT. Full variable domain (missing parts from reference TRBV11-2 and TRBJ2-2): EAGVAQSPRYKIIEKRQSVAFWCNPISGHATLYWYQQILGQGPKLLIQFQNNGVVDDSQLPKDRFSAERLKGVDSTLKIQPAKLEDSAVYLCASSSPRRGGTGELFFGEGSRLTVL.

The rearrangement uses TRBV6-4 and TRBJ2-6; weak D call: TRBD1 (5 bases). The CDR3 consists of 16 residues. V gave up 1 base and J gave up 2 bases, with 9 bases separating them. Germline V gene lookup returns CDR1 MRHNA and CDR2 SNTAGT. CDR3 sequence reads: CASSDWGRTGANVLTF. The CDR3 region has the DNA TGTGCCAGCAGTGACTGGGGCAGAACTGGGGCCAACGTCCTGACTTTC.

This chain links TRBV5-6 with TRBJ2-3; D gene unclear. The CDR3 is made up of 13 amino acids. Between the trimmed V and J ends, which lost 4 bases and 10 bases, there was a span of 16 bases. The germline V gene encodes CDR1 SGHDT and CDR2 YYEEEE. For the CDR3, the DNA is TGTGCCAGCAGCCCTGGAGCGTCGGGTTCGCAGTATTTT. Translated: CASSPGASGSQYF.

The rearrangement links TRBV7-2 to TRBJ1-2; D is uncertain. Trimming cost V 3 bases and J 7 bases, with 18 bases left between them. The germline gives CDR1 SGHTA, CDR2 FQGNSA. This CDR3 is built from 15 residues. Written as DNA, the CDR3 is TGTGCCAGCAGCTTCCCAGGAGGGCACGGCACTGGCTACACCTTC. Translation: CASSFPGGHGTGYTF.

In regard to this clone: The sample contains more than one DNA sequence encoding this CDR3. The chain joins TRBV30 to TRBJ1-5; D call uncertain. The CDR3 has 13 amino acids. The V end was cut by 1 base, the J end by 4 bases, with 8 bases between. From germline, CDR1 is GTSNPN and CDR2 SVGIG (reference sequence). CDR3 sequence reads: CAWSDRGNQPQHF. In nucleotides, the CDR3 is TGTGCCTGGAGTGATAGAGGGAATCAGCCCCAGCATTTT. Using reference TRBV30 and TRBJ1-5 for the parts outside the CDR3, the full variable domain is SQTIHQWPATLVQPVGSPLSLECTVEGTSNPNLYWYRQAAGRGLQLLFYSVGIGQISSEVPQNLSASRPQDRQFILSSKKLLLSDSGFYLCAWSDRGNQPQHFGDGTRLSIL.

CDR3 loop: CARSLSRGQGNTIYF. As DNA, the CDR3 is TGTGCCAGAAGCTTGTCCCGGGGACAGGGAAACACCATATATTTT. The genes are TRBV5-3 and TRBJ1-3; 7 bases fit TRBD1. TRBV5-3 qualifies as an ORF whose function is uncertain. J lost 4 bases, V lost 1 base, and 5 bases had no gene match. The CDR3 is 15 amino acids.